This TCR beta chain emerged from a study of technical replicates of blood from several donors. The CDR3 length is 15 residues. The germline gives CDR1 MGHDK, CDR2 SYGVNS. Trimming took 3 bases from V and 4 from J, leaving 15 bases between them. Using immunoSEQ multiplex PCR, the repertoire was profiled, and TCRdb retains in-frame clones only, with some absent. Counted here are 65,000 to 90,000 clones, about 91% occurring once; the ten biggest clones make up around 0.27%. The sequence came from a human donor in good health. This chain connects TRBV25-1 to TRBJ2-5; weak D call: TRBD2 (5 bases). Sequencing was done on a sample of T cells isolated from PBMCs. The CDR3 protein is CASSDRGILTETQYF. The CDR3 nucleotides read TGTGCCAGCAGTGACCGGGGAATATTGACAGAGACCCAGTACTTC.